The 32 T cell receptor beta chains below all came from one sample that was sequenced in a study of T cells in Graves' hyperthyroidism and ophthalmopathy. From RNA transcripts, TCR beta CDR3 regions were amplified. Researchers ran a first-round RT-PCR on the TCR CDR3 using the HTBI primer set. TCRdb redid the calling of the multiplex PCR reads with MiXCR, one entry per CDR3 protein. This table holds 250,000 or so distinct CDR3 sequences, roughly 15% found once. Sequencing used blood. These TCRs come from a middle-aged woman with Graves' hyperthyroidism that later progressed to Graves' ophthalmopathy.

The chain recombines TRBV20-1 with TRBJ2-1; D is ambiguous. Trimming pared 6 bases from V and 6 bases from J, leaving 15 bases between. CDR1 and CDR2 from the germline V gene are DFQATT and SNEGSKA (reference sequence). The length of the CDR3 is 13 residues. The CDR3 nucleotides read TGCAGTGCCCCCCTTCAAGCGTTCAATGAGCAGTTCTTC. Translated: CSAPLQAFNEQFF.

This clonotype was detected ten times or more. The chain recombines TRBV28 with TRBJ2-7; TRBD1 aligns across 9 bases. Trimming took 3 bases from V and 5 from J; bases not matched to a gene: 5. The CDR3 sequence is 14 residues long. From germline, CDR1 is MDHEN and CDR2 SYDVKM. CDR3 in amino acids: CASSLRDRVHEQYF. The CDR3 DNA is TGTGCCAGCAGTTTGAGGGACAGGGTCCACGAGCAGTACTTC.

This clonotype was recorded many times. This chain joins TRBV9 and TRBJ2-5; D might be TRBD1 (5 bases). The CDR3 is 14 residues long. V lost 0 bases to trimming and J lost 5 bases, with 11 bases between them. Per the germline V gene, CDR1 is SGDLS and CDR2 is YYNGEE. CDR3 protein: CASSVGSGRETQYF. The CDR3 nucleotides read TGTGCCAGCAGCGTAGGTTCAGGGCGGGAGACCCAGTACTTC.

In this sample, this clonotype turned up many times. The genes are TRBV2 and TRBJ1-1; maybe TRBD1 (5 bases). CDR3 length equals 17 residues. Trimming shortened V by 4 bases and J by 4 bases, and 22 bases separated the two germline ends. The V gene's germline CDR1 is SNHLY and CDR2 FYNNEI. Written as DNA, the CDR3 is TGTGCCAGCAGTGGAGAGGTACTCCGGGACTTTGGCACTGAAGCTTTCTTT. Protein: CASSGEVLRDFGTEAFF.

This clonotype has ten or more counts. This rearrangement joins TRBV5-1 to TRBJ2-7; tentatively, D is TRBD1 or TRBD2 (5 bases each). Germline V gene sequence: CDR1 SGHRS, CDR2 YFSETQ. The CDR3 totals 16 residues. Deletions cut 1 base from V and 2 bases from J, with 16 bases between. CDR3 loop: CASSLWGNGLTYEQYF. The CDR3 DNA is TGCGCCAGCAGCTTGTGGGGGAACGGATTGACCTACGAGCAGTACTTC.

This clonotype was recorded at least ten times. The V and J genes are TRBV10-3 and TRBJ1-1; possible D gene TRBD1, 5 bases. This CDR3 has 14 residues. CDR1 and CDR2 (germline): ENHRY, SYGVKD. Trimming shortened V by 4 bases and J by 5 bases, and 14 bases separated the two germline ends. The CDR3 sequence is CAISVVGDETEAFF. The CDR3 DNA is TGTGCCATCAGTGTAGTAGGGGATGAAACTGAAGCTTTCTTT.

This clonotype was found many times. The chain couples TRBV7-9 to TRBJ2-2; no clear D. The V end was cut by 5 bases, the J end by 0 bases, with 19 bases between. CDR1 and CDR2 (germline): SEHNR, FQNEAQ (reference sequence). CDR3 length: 18 amino acids. CDR3 in DNA: TGTGCCAGCAGCCCATCTTTTAAGGAGAACGCGAACACCGGGGAGCTGTTTTTT. Its translation: CASSPSFKENANTGELFF. Variable domain in full (rest from reference TRBV7-9 and TRBJ2-2): DTGVSQNPRHKITKRGQNVTFRCDPISEHNRLYWYRQTLGQGPEFLTYFQNEAQLEKSRLLSDRFSAERPKGSFSTLEIQRTEQGDSAMYLCASSPSFKENANTGELFFGEGSRLTVL.

This clonotype has ten or more counts. The rearrangement joins TRBV6-5 to TRBJ2-7; the match to TRBD1 covers 9 bases. Germline lookup yields CDR1 MNHEY and CDR2 SVGAGI. V shed 4 bases, J shed 4 bases, and the junction held 8 bases outside the gene matches. The length of the CDR3 is 15 residues. Here the CDR3 reads CASSLLDGTGYEQYF. DNA for the CDR3: TGTGCCAGCAGTTTACTCGATGGGACAGGGTACGAGCAGTACTTC.

The chain has TRBV20-1 and TRBJ2-1; D not certain. Trimming took off 4 bases at V and 9 bases at J, with 13 bases between the two ends. The CDR3 has 12 amino acids. In germline, CDR1 is DFQATT, CDR2 SNEGSKA (reference sequence). CDR3 in DNA: TGCAGTGCTACCAGAAGTCAGGTTGAGCAGTTCTTC. Translated, it gives CSATRSQVEQFF.

V and J are TRBV20-1 and TRBJ1-5; TRBD1 aligns across 9 bases. CDR3 length: 13 residues. The germline V gene encodes CDR1 DFQATT and CDR2 SNEGSKA (reference sequence). V gave up 4 bases and J gave up 7 bases; unmatched junction bases: 5. CDR3 residues: CSANRGLGQPQHF. CDR3 in DNA: TGCAGTGCTAACAGGGGGCTGGGACAGCCCCAGCATTTT.

This clonotype was seen at least ten times. The rearrangement joins TRBV5-1 to TRBJ2-2, with D unclear. Germline V gene sequence: CDR1 SGHRS, CDR2 YFSETQ. With 2 bases removed from V and 1 base from J, the gap between germline ends came to 12 bases. The CDR3 is 16 amino acids. This CDR3 reads CASSFLGSRNTGELFF. For the CDR3, the DNA is TGCGCCAGCAGCTTTCTTGGCAGTAGGAACACCGGGGAGCTGTTTTTT.

Regarding this clonotype: A read error is possible here, since a much larger clone lies one base away. J is TRBJ1-4 and V is TRBV20-1, with D possibly being TRBD1 (6 bases). The CDR3 spans 14 residues. From germline, CDR1 is DFQATT and CDR2 SNEGSKA (reference sequence). CDR3 loop: CSAGGGAANEKLLF. DNA for the CDR3: TGCAGTGCGGGGGGGGGGGCGGCTAATGAAAAACTGCTTTTT.

Ten or more counts support this clonotype. This chain uses TRBV20-1 with TRBJ1-3; D is unresolved. This CDR3 region has 14 residues. Germline-derived CDR1 and CDR2 are DFQATT and SNEGSKA (reference sequence). V was trimmed by 1 base and J by 0 bases, leaving 7 bases between them. The CDR3 here is CSARGLNSGNTIYF. The CDR3 bases are TGCAGTGCTAGAGGACTGAACTCTGGAAACACCATATATTTT.

The sample holds many counts of this clonotype. The V gene is TRBV2, the J gene TRBJ2-7, with 8 bases aligning to TRBD1. Germline values: CDR1 SNHLY, CDR2 FYNNEI. The CDR3 loop spans 17 amino acids. The V segment lost 4 bases and the J segment 3 bases; nucleotides outside the gene matches: 14. CDR3: CASSGQAQGVSYYEQYF. The CDR3 DNA is TGTGCCAGCAGTGGACAAGCACAGGGGGTCTCCTACTACGAGCAGTACTTC. The full variable domain, in which reference TRBV2 and TRBJ2-7 provide the parts outside the CDR3, is EPEVTQTPSHQVTQMGQEVILRCVPISNHLYFYWYRQILGQKVEFLVSFYNNEISEKSEIFDDQFSVERPDGSNFTLKIRSTKLEDSAMYFCASSGQAQGVSYYEQYFGPGTRLTVT.

Worth noting for this clonotype: A read error may be the cause here, since a much bigger clone is one base away. The chain has TRBV6-5 and TRBJ2-3; TRBD2 matches at 9 bases. The CDR3 is made up of 18 amino acids. Trimming at V came to 2 bases and at J to 4 bases, leaving 13 bases not matched to a gene. Germline CDR1 is MNHEY and CDR2 is SVGAGI. The CDR3 region is CASSYSVAGDGFSDTQYF. The CDR3 coding sequence is TGTGCCAGCAGTTACAGCGTAGCGGGAGATGGCTTCTCAGATACGCAGTATTTT.

The CDR3 loop is CASSLTPSGGAPGGQYF. The CDR3 bases are TGTGCCAGCAGTCTTACCCCTAGCGGAGGAGCCCCAGGGGGGCAGTACTTC. The chain uses TRBV5-5 and TRBJ2-7; perhaps D is TRBD1 or TRBD2 (7 bases each). V dropped 5 bases and J dropped 9 bases, with 30 bases sitting between them. This CDR3 is built from 17 residues. The germline V gene encodes CDR1 SGHKS and CDR2 YYEKEE (reference sequence).

This clonotype was found a few times. V usage is TRBV6-1 and J usage is TRBJ2-2; TRBD2 agrees at 8 bases. V shed 6 bases and J 3 bases; nucleotides not matched to a gene: 12. In germline, CDR1 is MNHNS, CDR2 SASEGT. The CDR3 runs 17 residues. This chain's CDR3 is CASRGTSGLGHTGELFF. CDR3 nucleotides: TGTGCCAGCAGGGGAACCTCGGGACTAGGGCACACCGGGGAGCTGTTTTTT.

This clonotype was counted at least ten times. The CDR3 nucleotides are TGTGCCAGCAGTCCCGTTCCCCACACCTACGAGCAGTACTTC. Protein: CASSPVPHTYEQYF. The V gene is TRBV27, the J gene TRBJ2-7, with D uncertain. The CDR3 contains 14 residues. The V gene's germline CDR1 is MNHEY and CDR2 SMNVEV (reference sequence). Trimming shortened V by 5 bases and J by 2 bases, and 13 bases separated the two germline ends.

The chain combines TRBV6-1 with TRBJ2-1, with no clear D. This CDR3 is built from 13 residues. Germline CDR1 reads MNHNS; CDR2 reads SASEGT. The V and J ends lost 4 bases and 3 bases respectively, with 7 bases between them. CDR3 residues: CASSASYYNEQFF. The CDR3 DNA follows: TGTGCCAGCAGTGCAAGCTACTACAATGAGCAGTTCTTC.

This clonotype was counted many times. The chain joins TRBV28 to TRBJ1-2; weak D call: TRBD1 (5 bases). Trimming left V 0 bases short and J 1 base short, with 15 bases between. Germline lookup yields CDR1 MDHEN and CDR2 SYDVKM. The CDR3 contains 17 residues. CDR3 sequence: CASSLWGGRGVNYGYTF. CDR3 nucleotides: TGTGCCAGCAGTTTATGGGGGGGGAGGGGAGTTAACTATGGCTACACCTTC.

This clonotype occurred many times. CDR3 nucleotides: TGTGCCAGCAGCTCCCCCATAGGTACGCAGTATTTT. Translating gives CASSSPIGTQYF. The chain carries TRBV7-2 and TRBJ2-3; no reliable D call. Germline V gene lookup returns CDR1 SGHTA and CDR2 FQGNSA. The CDR3 has 12 amino acids. V was cut by 4 bases and J by 8 bases, with 10 bases left in between.

The rearrangement uses TRBV15 and TRBJ1-2, with TRBD1 as a possible D gene (6 bases). There are 12 residues in the CDR3. The V end was cut by 6 bases, the J end by 4 bases, with 9 bases between. Per germline, CDR1 LNHNV and CDR2 YYDKDF (reference sequence). The CDR3 sequence: CATSADSYGYTF. In nucleotides, the CDR3 is TGTGCCACCAGTGCGGACAGCTATGGCTACACCTTC.

Remarks on this clonotype: The junction departs from the called germline gene at one end, perhaps through a read error. The genes are TRBV12-3 or TRBV12-4 and TRBJ2-2, with a tentative D call TRBD1 (6 bases). CDR3 length: 17 amino acids. CDR3 in DNA: TGTGCCTGCAGTGGGACAAGTGGAAAGCGAAACACCGGGGAGCTGTTTTTT. This gives the protein CACSGTSGKRNTGELFF.

This clonotype came up many times. The rearrangement uses TRBV18 and TRBJ1-3; 7 nucleotides line up with TRBD1. CDR1 and CDR2 (germline): KGHSH, LQKENI. The CDR3 totals 17 residues. J gave up 0 bases and V 2 bases, and 7 bases lay outside the gene matches. The CDR3 DNA reads TGTGCCAGCTCACCAACGGACAGGACCGACTCTGGAAACACCATATATTTT. Protein sequence: CASSPTDRTDSGNTIYF. Full variable domain (missing parts from reference TRBV18 and TRBJ1-3): NAGVMQNPRHLVRRRGQEARLRCSPMKGHSHVYWYRQLPEEGLKFMVYLQKENIIDESGMPKERFSAEFPKEGPSILRIQQVVRGDSAAYFCASSPTDRTDSGNTIYFGEGSWLTVV.

This clonotype was observed at least ten times. The chain employs TRBV2 and TRBJ1-6; D not certain. The V gene's germline CDR1 is SNHLY and CDR2 FYNNEI. Trimming removed 7 bases from V and 10 bases from J, with 11 bases in between. CDR3 length: 12 residues. The chain's CDR3 is CASKGVRSPLHF. CDR3 DNA: TGTGCCAGCAAGGGTGTTAGGTCACCCCTCCACTTT.

This clonotype has ten or more counts. This chain connects TRBV6-1 to TRBJ2-2; possibly TRBD1 for D (6 bases). Germline V gene lookup returns CDR1 MNHNS and CDR2 SASEGT. Trimming left V 3 bases short and J 2 bases short, with 13 bases between. The CDR3 has 16 residues. CDR3 amino acids: CASSEGAGTNTGELFF. The CDR3 DNA reads TGTGCCAGCAGTGAGGGGGCAGGGACCAACACCGGGGAGCTGTTTTTT.

Worth noting for this clonotype: This may arise from a read error, as a much more abundant clone is one base away. This chain uses TRBV6-2 or TRBV6-3 with TRBJ2-4, with 12 bases that match TRBD2. The trim removed 5 bases at V and 6 bases at J, leaving 8 bases unmatched. The CDR3 contains 16 residues. CDR1 MNHEY and CDR2 SVGEGT come from the germline V gene. CDR3 sequence reads: CASSPRLAGVGNIQYF. CDR3 DNA: TGTGCCAGCAGTCCCCGACTAGCGGGAGTGGGAAACATTCAGTACTTC.

The chain's CDR3 is CASILGLAGTNIQYF. In DNA form, the CDR3 reads TGTGCCAGCATACTAGGACTAGCGGGAACTAACATTCAGTACTTC. This rearrangement joins TRBV2 to TRBJ2-4, with 12 bases that match TRBD2. The CDR3 is 15 amino acids. Germline V gene lookup returns CDR1 SNHLY and CDR2 FYNNEI. Trimming at V came to 7 bases and at J to 7 bases, leaving 8 bases not matched to a gene. Filled out from reference TRBV2 and TRBJ2-4, the complete variable domain reads EPEVTQTPSHQVTQMGQEVILRCVPISNHLYFYWYRQILGQKVEFLVSFYNNEISEKSEIFDDQFSVERPDGSNFTLKIRSTKLEDSAMYFCASILGLAGTNIQYFGAGTRLSVL.

This clonotype was counted ten times or more. CDR3 nucleotide sequence: TGCAGCGTTGGTGTCAGATTCTATGGCTACACCTTC. Residues: CSVGVRFYGYTF. This rearrangement joins TRBV29-1 to TRBJ1-2; D gene uncertain. The CDR3 is 12 amino acids. Germline V lookup: CDR1 SQVTM, CDR2 ANQGSEA. V was cut by 4 bases and J by 4 bases, with 10 bases left in between.

This clonotype occurred many times. V and J are TRBV27 and TRBJ2-3; D ambiguous. CDR1 and CDR2 from the germline V gene are MNHEY and SMNVEV (reference sequence). Trimming took 3 bases from V and 1 from J, leaving 11 bases between them. The CDR3 sequence is 15 residues long. This CDR3 is CASSLTWRGTDTQYF. As DNA, the CDR3 is TGTGCCAGCAGTTTGACTTGGAGAGGCACAGATACGCAGTATTTT.

This clonotype was picked up a small number of times. J is TRBJ2-2 and V is TRBV29-1; 11 nucleotides line up with TRBD1. J gave up 8 bases and V 3 bases, and 8 bases lay outside the gene matches. The CDR3 sequence is 15 residues long. Looked up from germline, CDR1 is SQVTM and CDR2 is ANQGSEA. The CDR3 nucleotides read TGCAGCGTTGAGCGGTCCGGGACAGGGGGGGGGGAGCTGTTTTTT. Translation: CSVERSGTGGGELFF.

The genes are TRBV3-1 and TRBJ2-1; D call uncertain. The CDR3 is made up of 14 amino acids. V was cut by 3 bases and J by 5 bases, with 11 bases left in between. Looked up from germline, CDR1 is LGHDT and CDR2 is YNNKEL (reference sequence). The CDR3 DNA follows: TGTGCCAGCAGCCAGAGAAATTCCCACAATGAGCAGTTCTTC. This codes for CASSQRNSHNEQFF.